This T cell receptor beta chain was captured by sequencing in a study of patients and donors after allogeneic stem cell transplantation. Trimming pared 6 bases from V and 10 bases from J, leaving 15 bases between. The CDR3 has 12 amino acids. In this sample, this clonotype turned up a few times. TCRdb passed the RT-PCR reads through MiXCR, listing each CDR3 protein once. The sample lists about a million distinct CDR3 sequences, over 15% occurring once. The chain recombines TRBV12-3 or TRBV12-4 with TRBJ1-1; D is unresolved. The sequenced sample consisted of blood, either unsorted or a sorted T cell fraction (not recorded which). The receptor was derived from a human donor who was either an allogeneic HSCT recipient or a stem cell or donor lymphocyte infusion donor (not recorded which). It is not recorded whose cells these are; they may come from a transplant donor. The CDR3 DNA reads as TGTGCCAGCAGAAAGCCCCTTAACCCAGCTTTCTTT. This sequence encodes CASRKPLNPAFF.